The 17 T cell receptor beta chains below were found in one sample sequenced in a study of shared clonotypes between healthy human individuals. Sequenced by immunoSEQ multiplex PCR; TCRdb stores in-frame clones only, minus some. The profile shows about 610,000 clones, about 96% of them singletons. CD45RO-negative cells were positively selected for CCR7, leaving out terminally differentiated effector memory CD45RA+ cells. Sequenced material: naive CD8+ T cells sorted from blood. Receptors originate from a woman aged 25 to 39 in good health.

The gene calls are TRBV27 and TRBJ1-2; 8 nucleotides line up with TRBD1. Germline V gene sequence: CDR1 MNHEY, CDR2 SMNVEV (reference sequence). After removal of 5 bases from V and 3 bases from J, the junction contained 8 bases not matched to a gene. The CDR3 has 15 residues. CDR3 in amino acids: CASSAARTGHYGYTF. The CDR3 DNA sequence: TGTGCCAGCAGTGCGGCCCGGACAGGGCACTATGGCTACACCTTC.

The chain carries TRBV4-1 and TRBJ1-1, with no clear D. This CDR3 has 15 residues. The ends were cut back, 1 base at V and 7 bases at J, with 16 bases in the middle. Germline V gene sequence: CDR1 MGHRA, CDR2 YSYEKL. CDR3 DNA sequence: TGCGCCAGCAGCCAAGTAGGCGGACTCGGGAATGAAGCTTTCTTT. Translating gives CASSQVGGLGNEAFF.

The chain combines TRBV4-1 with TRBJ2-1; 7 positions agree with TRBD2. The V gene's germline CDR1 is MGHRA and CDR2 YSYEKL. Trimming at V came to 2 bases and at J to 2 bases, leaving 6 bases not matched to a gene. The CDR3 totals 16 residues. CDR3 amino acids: CASSQPPGTTYNEQFF. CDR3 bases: TGCGCCAGCAGCCAACCCCCGGGGACTACCTACAATGAGCAGTTCTTC.

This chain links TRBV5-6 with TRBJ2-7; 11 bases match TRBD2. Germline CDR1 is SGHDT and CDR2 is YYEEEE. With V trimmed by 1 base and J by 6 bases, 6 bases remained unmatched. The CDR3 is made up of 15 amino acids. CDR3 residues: CASSLILAGVPEQYF. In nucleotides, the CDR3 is TGTGCCAGCAGCTTGATACTAGCGGGAGTCCCCGAGCAGTACTTC.

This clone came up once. DNA of the CDR3: TGCGCCAGCAGCCAAGGGACTCTTAATGAGCAGTTCTTC. The encoded protein is CASSQGTLNEQFF. This rearrangement joins TRBV4-1 to TRBJ2-1; D possibly corresponds to TRBD2 (5 bases). Trimming pared 1 base from V and 7 bases from J, leaving 8 bases between. The CDR3 is made up of 13 amino acids. Germline lookup yields CDR1 MGHRA and CDR2 YSYEKL.

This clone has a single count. The CDR3: CASSSRSDTQYF. The CDR3 nucleotides are TGTGCCAGCAGCTCAAGGTCAGATACGCAGTATTTT. This rearrangement joins TRBV13 to TRBJ2-3; D is uncertain. Germline loops: CDR1 PRHDT, CDR2 FYEKMQ (reference sequence). V was cut by 4 bases and J by 4 bases, with 6 bases left in between. CDR3 length: 12 residues.

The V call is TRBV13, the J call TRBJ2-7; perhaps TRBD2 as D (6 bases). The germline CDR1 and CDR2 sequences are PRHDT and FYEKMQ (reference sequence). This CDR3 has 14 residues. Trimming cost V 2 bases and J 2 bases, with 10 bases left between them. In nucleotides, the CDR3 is TGTGCCAGCAGCTTACTCCTAGCGCCCTACGAGCAGTACTTC. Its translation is CASSLLLAPYEQYF.

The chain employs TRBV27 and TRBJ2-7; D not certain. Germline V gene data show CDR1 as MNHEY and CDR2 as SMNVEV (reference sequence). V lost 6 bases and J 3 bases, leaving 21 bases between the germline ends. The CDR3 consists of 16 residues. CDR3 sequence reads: CASSPGYGPRHYEQYF. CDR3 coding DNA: TGTGCCAGCAGCCCCGGTTACGGCCCGCGCCACTACGAGCAGTACTTC.

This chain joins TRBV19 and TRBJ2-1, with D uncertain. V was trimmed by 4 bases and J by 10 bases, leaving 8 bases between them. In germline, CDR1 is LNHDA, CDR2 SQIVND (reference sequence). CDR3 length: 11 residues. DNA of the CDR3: TGTGCCAGTAGTACGCCGGTCGAGCAGTTCTTC. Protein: CASSTPVEQFF. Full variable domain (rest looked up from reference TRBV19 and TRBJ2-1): DGGITQSPKYLFRKEGQNVTLSCEQNLNHDAMYWYRQDPGQGLRLIYYSQIVNDFQKGDIAEGYSVSREKKESFPLTVTSAQKNPTAFYLCASSTPVEQFFGPGTRLTVL.

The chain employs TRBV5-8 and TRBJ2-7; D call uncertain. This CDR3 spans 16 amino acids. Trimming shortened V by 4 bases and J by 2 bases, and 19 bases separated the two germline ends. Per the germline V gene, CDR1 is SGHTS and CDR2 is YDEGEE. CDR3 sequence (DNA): TGTGCCAGCAGCGAGATCTTTGGCAGCGTGACCTACGAGCAGTACTTC. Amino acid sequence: CASSEIFGSVTYEQYF.

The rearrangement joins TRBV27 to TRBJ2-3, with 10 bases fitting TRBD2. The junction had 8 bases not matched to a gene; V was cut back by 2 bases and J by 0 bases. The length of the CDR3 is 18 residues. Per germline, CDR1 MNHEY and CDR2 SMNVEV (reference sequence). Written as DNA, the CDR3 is TGTGCCAGCAGTTTACGAACTAGCGGGACCTCTAGCACAGATACGCAGTATTTT. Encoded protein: CASSLRTSGTSSTDTQYF.

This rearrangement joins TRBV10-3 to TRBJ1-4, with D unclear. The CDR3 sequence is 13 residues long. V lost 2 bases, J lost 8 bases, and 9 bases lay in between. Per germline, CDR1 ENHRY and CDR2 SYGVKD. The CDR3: CAISEGVEEKLFF. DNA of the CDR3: TGTGCCATCAGTGAGGGGGTGGAGGAAAAACTGTTTTTT.

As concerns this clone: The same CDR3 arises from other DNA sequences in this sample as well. CDR3 protein: CASSPDSYQPQHF. The CDR3 coding sequence is TGTGCCAGCAGCCCCGACAGTTATCAGCCCCAGCATTTT. The chain recombines TRBV7-6 with TRBJ1-5; D is perhaps TRBD1 (5 bases). The V end was cut by 5 bases, the J end by 5 bases, with 10 bases between. Germline CDR1 is SGHVS and CDR2 is FNYEAQ. This CDR3 comprises 13 residues.

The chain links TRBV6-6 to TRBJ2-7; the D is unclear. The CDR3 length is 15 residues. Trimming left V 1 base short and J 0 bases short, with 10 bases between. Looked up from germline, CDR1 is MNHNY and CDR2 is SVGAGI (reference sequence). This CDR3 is CASSYFFGPSYEQYF. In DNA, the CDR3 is TGTGCCAGCAGTTACTTCTTCGGTCCCTCCTACGAGCAGTACTTC.

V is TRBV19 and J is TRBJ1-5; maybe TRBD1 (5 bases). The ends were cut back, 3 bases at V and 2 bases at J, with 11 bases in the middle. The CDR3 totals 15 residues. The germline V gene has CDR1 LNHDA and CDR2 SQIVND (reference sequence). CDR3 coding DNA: TGTGCCAGTAGTATGAGTCTGGGGGGCAATCAGCCCCAGCATTTT. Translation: CASSMSLGGNQPQHF.

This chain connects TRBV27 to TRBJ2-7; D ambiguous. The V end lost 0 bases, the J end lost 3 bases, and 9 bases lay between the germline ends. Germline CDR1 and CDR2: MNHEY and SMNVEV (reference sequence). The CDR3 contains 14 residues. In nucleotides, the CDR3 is TGTGCCAGCAGTTTATCGAACGGTGACTACGAGCAGTACTTC. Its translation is CASSLSNGDYEQYF.

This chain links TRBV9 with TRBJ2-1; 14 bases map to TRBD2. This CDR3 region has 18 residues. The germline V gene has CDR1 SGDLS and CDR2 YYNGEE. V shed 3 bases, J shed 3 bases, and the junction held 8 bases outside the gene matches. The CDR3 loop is CASSGGTSGSKGYNEQFF. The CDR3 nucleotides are TGTGCCAGCAGCGGTGGGACTAGCGGGAGTAAAGGCTACAATGAGCAGTTCTTC.